Listed here are 18 T cell receptor beta chains from one sample, sequenced in a study of vaccination and CD4 T cells after COVID-19. These receptors have no identified antigens. Treatment given: roughly 10-day PBMC culture with coronavirus spike peptide pools or control peptides (ViraFEST assay). Cultured CD4+ T-cell DNA underwent Oncomine TCR Beta short-read sequencing. TCRdb reanalysed the PCR reads using MiXCR and keeps one entry per CDR3 protein. The table shows about 11,000 distinct CDR3 sequences, with 77% occurring only once. Sequencing used CD4+ T cells from blood, cultured in vitro. The receptors were gathered from a human donor who had recovered from COVID-19.

This CDR3 reads CSATGTWNTEAFF. The CDR3 DNA reads TGCAGTGCTACTGGGACCTGGAACACTGAAGCTTTCTTT. J is TRBJ1-1 and V is TRBV20-1, with D perhaps matching TRBD1 (5 bases). Trimming shortened V by 4 bases and J by 1 base, and 10 bases separated the two germline ends. In germline, CDR1 is DFQATT, CDR2 SNEGSKA (reference sequence). The CDR3 is 13 residues long.

The chain couples TRBV29-1 to TRBJ2-7, with no clear D. The CDR3 is 12 amino acids. Germline V lookup: CDR1 SQVTM, CDR2 ANQGSEA. V was cut by 4 bases and J by 1 base, with 8 bases left in between. The CDR3 region is CSVATSSYEQYF. The CDR3 DNA follows: TGCAGCGTTGCCACTTCTTCCTACGAGCAGTACTTC.

V usage is TRBV18 and J usage is TRBJ1-5; a weak D match, TRBD1 (6 bases). This CDR3 contains 15 residues. Deletions cut 4 bases from V and 5 bases from J, with 15 bases between. Germline V CDR1 and CDR2: KGHSH, LQKENI. The CDR3 DNA sequence: TGTGCCAGCTCACACGTTACAGGGACCTATCAGCCCCAGCATTTT. It is translated as CASSHVTGTYQPQHF.

The chain joins TRBV7-2 to TRBJ2-3; D ambiguous. Looked up from germline, CDR1 is SGHTA and CDR2 is FQGNSA. This CDR3 is 13 amino acids long. V was clipped by 5 bases and J by 4 bases, with 10 bases between them. The CDR3 loop is CASSLITPDTQYF. The CDR3 nucleotides read TGTGCCAGCAGCCTCATTACCCCAGATACGCAGTATTTT.

This chain links TRBV27 with TRBJ2-7; 9 bases match TRBD2. Trimming cost V 11 bases and J 3 bases; bases outside gene matches: 11. This CDR3 has 14 residues. Germline V gene data show CDR1 as MNHEY and CDR2 as SMNVEV (reference sequence). In nucleotides, the CDR3 is TGTGCCGGTACGGGGCTAGCGGGAATCTACGAGCAGTACTTC. Amino acids: CAGTGLAGIYEQYF.

The chain employs TRBV27 and TRBJ1-6, with 7 nucleotides matching TRBD1. The germline gives CDR1 MNHEY, CDR2 SMNVEV (reference sequence). The CDR3 sequence is 15 residues long. Unmatched junction bases numbered 9, after V lost 5 bases and J lost 8 bases. As DNA, the CDR3 is TGTGCCAGCAGTGTAGACAACAGGGGTGATTCACCCCTCCACTTT. Translating gives CASSVDNRGDSPLHF.

The J gene is TRBJ2-7, the V gene TRBV28, with D unresolved. The ends were cut back, 6 bases at V and 5 bases at J, with 17 bases in the middle. CDR3 length: 14 amino acids. The germline V gene has CDR1 MDHEN and CDR2 SYDVKM. The CDR3 reads CASSLGRPANEQYF. The CDR3 DNA sequence: TGTGCCAGCAGCCTCGGTAGACCAGCGAACGAGCAGTACTTC.

This rearrangement joins TRBV14 to TRBJ1-5, with D hard to call. V lost 1 base to trimming and J lost 0 bases, with 10 bases between them. This CDR3 has 16 residues. CDR1 is SGHDN and CDR2 is FVKESK in the germline V gene. CDR3: CASSQVGPYSNQPQHF. The DNA for the CDR3 is TGTGCCAGCAGCCAAGTCGGGCCATATAGCAATCAGCCCCAGCATTTT.

V gene TRBV28 combines with J gene TRBJ1-2; the match to TRBD1 covers 8 bases. Germline assignment: CDR1 MDHEN and CDR2 SYDVKM. After removal of 5 bases from V and 6 bases from J, the junction contained 14 bases not matched to a gene. The CDR3 is made up of 16 amino acids. This CDR3 reads CASSPASYRGLHGYTF. The CDR3, as DNA: TGTGCCAGCAGTCCCGCGTCCTACAGGGGGTTGCATGGCTACACCTTC.

The V and J genes are TRBV27 and TRBJ1-5; weak D call: TRBD1 (5 bases). Trimming took off 3 bases at V and 3 bases at J, with 12 bases between the two ends. Germline assignment: CDR1 MNHEY and CDR2 SMNVEV (reference sequence). The CDR3 consists of 15 residues. The DNA for the CDR3 is TGTGCCAGCAGTTTCGGCGGGGGATTCAATCAGCCCCAGCATTTT. Its protein product is CASSFGGGFNQPQHF.

The chain couples TRBV15 to TRBJ1-4; no firm D call. V was clipped by 8 bases and J by 2 bases, with 12 bases between them. The CDR3 loop spans 14 amino acids. The germline CDR1 and CDR2 sequences are LNHNV and YYDKDF (reference sequence). This chain's CDR3 is CATGLGLTNEKLFF. Written as DNA, the CDR3 is TGTGCCACCGGACTAGGGCTGACTAATGAAAAACTGTTTTTT.

This clonotype was seen a few times. This chain connects TRBV20-1 to TRBJ1-5; the match to TRBD1 covers 7 bases. The V gene end was trimmed by 2 bases and the J gene end by 6 bases; junction bases not matched to a gene: 7. Looked up from germline, CDR1 is DFQATT and CDR2 is SNEGSKA (reference sequence). This CDR3 is 14 amino acids long. CDR3 loop: CSARRQGGGQPQHF. CDR3 in DNA: TGCAGTGCTAGACGACAGGGAGGTGGTCAGCCCCAGCATTTT.

The chain has TRBV6-5 and TRBJ2-3; 9 bases line up with TRBD2. This CDR3 spans 17 amino acids. Germline V CDR1 and CDR2: MNHEY, SVGAGI. Losses at the gene ends were 0 bases for V and 1 base for J; bases not matched to a gene: 5. CDR3 coding DNA: TGTGCCAGCAGTTACTCTATAGCGGGAGTTGGCACAGATACGCAGTATTTT. The encoded protein is CASSYSIAGVGTDTQYF.

The chain uses TRBV6-9 and TRBJ2-4; a weak D match, TRBD2 (6 bases). Trimming pared 10 bases from V and 3 bases from J, leaving 16 bases between. Germline values: CDR1 MNHGY, CDR2 SVAAGI. The CDR3 extends over 14 amino acids. The CDR3 spells CATGVDGSKNIQYF. The CDR3, as DNA: TGTGCCACGGGGGTAGACGGGAGCAAAAACATTCAGTACTTC.

This clonotype has only a few counts. The gene calls are TRBV19 and TRBJ1-1, with 7 bases aligning to TRBD1. Germline CDR1 and CDR2: LNHDA and SQIVND (reference sequence). CDR3 length: 14 residues. Trimming took 9 bases from V and 7 from J; bases not matched to a gene: 14. The CDR3 DNA reads as TGTGCCAGCCTTGAAGACAGGGTGAGGAGTGAAGCTTTCTTT. Residues: CASLEDRVRSEAFF. The full variable domain, its missing parts supplied by reference TRBV19 and TRBJ1-1, is DGGITQSPKYLFRKEGQNVTLSCEQNLNHDAMYWYRQDPGQGLRLIYYSQIVNDFQKGDIAEGYSVSREKKESFPLTVTSAQKNPTAFYLCASLEDRVRSEAFFGQGTRLTVV.

The chain couples TRBV6-2 or TRBV6-3 to TRBJ1-5, with D uncertain. There are 16 residues in the CDR3. The V gene's germline CDR1 is MNHEY and CDR2 SVGEGT. Trimming cost V 7 bases and J 7 bases, with 23 bases left between them. The CDR3 DNA follows: TGTGCCAGCACCAACTCCGAGGGTACCAGAAGGCAGCCCCAGCATTTT. Protein sequence: CASTNSEGTRRQPQHF.

V and J are TRBV28 and TRBJ1-6; 9 bases align to TRBD1. Germline trimming cut 6 bases from V and 7 bases from J; bases unmatched to any gene: 13. The CDR3 contains 17 residues. Germline V gene sequence: CDR1 MDHEN, CDR2 SYDVKM. This CDR3 is CASRPGTGTRRNSPLHF. The CDR3 DNA reads TGTGCCAGCAGACCCGGGACAGGGACTCGTAGGAATTCACCCCTCCACTTT.

The chain links TRBV28 to TRBJ1-5; 7 bases are shared with TRBD1. J lost 4 bases, V lost 5 bases, and 11 bases had no gene match. Germline loops: CDR1 MDHEN, CDR2 SYDVKM. CDR3 size: 16 residues. Written as DNA, the CDR3 is TGTGCCAGCAGTCGCAAAACAGGGGTTGGAAATCAGCCCCAGCATTTT. This encodes CASSRKTGVGNQPQHF. Based on the CDR3 plus reference TRBV28 and TRBJ1-5, the full variable domain is DVKVTQSSRYLVKRTGEKVFLECVQDMDHENMFWYRQDPGLGLRLIYFSYDVKMKEKGDIPEGYSVSREKKERFSLILESASTNQTSMYLCASSRKTGVGNQPQHFGDGTRLSIL.